These 32 T cell receptor beta chains were sequenced from one sample in a study of shared clonotypes between healthy human individuals. Only in-frame clones appear in the TCRdb table, and some are missing; sequencing was by immunoSEQ multiplex PCR. The sample has about 2.3 million clones, 80% to 95% seen once. What was sequenced was naive CD4+ T cells from PBMCs. Subset: CD45RA+ positively selected. The receptors derive from a man between 18 and 35 years old in good health. Some clones in this sample may be carry-over from other donors' samples.

The gene calls are TRBV2 and TRBJ2-3, with D tentatively TRBD2 (6 bases). Per the germline V gene, CDR1 is SNHLY and CDR2 is FYNNEI. V was shortened by 8 bases and J by 0 bases, with 12 bases between the two germline ends. This CDR3 spans 14 amino acids. As DNA, the CDR3 is TGTGCCAGCGGCTCCGGGACTAGCACAGATACGCAGTATTTT. The encoded protein is CASGSGTSTDTQYF.

The rearrangement links TRBV15 to TRBJ2-5; D is possibly TRBD2 (6 bases). The DNA end is more similar to TRBJ2-7, so the J call may be wrong. Germline CDR1 LNHNV, CDR2 YYDKDF (reference sequence). The CDR3 runs to 14 residues. CDR3 amino acids: CATSREVGLYEQYF. The DNA for the CDR3 is TGTGCCACCAGCAGAGAAGTGGGACTCTACGAGCAGTACTTC.

V and J are TRBV7-2 and TRBJ2-7; D remains unclear. The CDR3 runs to 12 residues. The germline V and J ends were trimmed by 4 bases and 3 bases, with 7 bases remaining between them. Germline CDR1 reads SGHTA; CDR2 reads FQGNSA. CDR3 nucleotide sequence: TGTGCCAGCAGCTCGACTTACTACGAGCAGTACTTC. As protein: CASSSTYYEQYF.

The chain has TRBV2 and TRBJ2-1; 12 positions agree with TRBD2. V trimming: 9 bases; J trimming: 3 bases; junction bases outside the gene matches: 9. CDR1 and CDR2 from the germline V gene are SNHLY and FYNNEI. The CDR3 is 16 amino acids. The CDR3: CASRRLAGADYNEQFF. Written as DNA, the CDR3 is TGTGCCAGTCGGCGACTAGCGGGGGCCGACTACAATGAGCAGTTCTTC.

Note on this clone: The same CDR3 is also encoded by other DNA sequences in this sample. The CDR3 DNA reads as TGTGCCAGCAGTCGACAGGGTTCGTACGAGCAGTACTTC. This translates into CASSRQGSYEQYF. V and J are TRBV28 and TRBJ2-7; 7 bases line up with TRBD1. The germline gives CDR1 MDHEN, CDR2 SYDVKM. J was trimmed by 4 bases and V by 5 bases; bases with no gene match: 5. The CDR3 is 13 amino acids. The variable domain in full, with the rest retrieved from reference TRBV28 and TRBJ2-7, is DVKVTQSSRYLVKRTGEKVFLECVQDMDHENMFWYRQDPGLGLRLIYFSYDVKMKEKGDIPEGYSVSREKKERFSLILESASTNQTSMYLCASSRQGSYEQYFGPGTRLTVT.

The chain has TRBV4-1 and TRBJ2-6; D not certain. Germline CDR1 reads MGHRA; CDR2 reads YSYEKL. CDR3 length equals 16 residues. Trimming removed 4 bases from V and 0 bases from J, with 10 bases in between. The CDR3 nucleotides read TGCGCCAGCAGCCCTTCACAGATCTCTGGGGCCAACGTCCTGACTTTC. It codes for CASSPSQISGANVLTF.

Turning to this clone: Different DNA sequences within this sample yield the same CDR3. The chain employs TRBV29-1 and TRBJ2-3; TRBD2 agrees at 8 bases. The CDR3 is 15 amino acids. Germline V lookup: CDR1 SQVTM, CDR2 ANQGSEA. With 2 bases clipped from V and 4 bases from J, the junction kept 8 bases outside the gene matches. The CDR3 loop reads CSVERTAGGPDTQYF. DNA for the CDR3: TGCAGCGTTGAACGGACGGCGGGGGGCCCAGATACGCAGTATTTT.

The chain couples TRBV28 to TRBJ2-3, with D unclear. V was cut by 2 bases and J by 1 base, with 10 bases left in between. CDR3 size: 15 residues. Looked up from germline, CDR1 is MDHEN and CDR2 is SYDVKM. This CDR3 reads CASSLGISGTDTQYF. The CDR3 coding sequence is TGTGCCAGCAGTTTAGGTATCTCTGGCACAGATACGCAGTATTTT.

V usage is TRBV19 and J usage is TRBJ2-3; D uncertain. CDR3 size: 15 residues. V lost 5 bases and J lost 4, with 16 bases in between. Germline CDR1 LNHDA, CDR2 SQIVND (reference sequence). The CDR3 DNA sequence: TGTGCCAGTAGTTCGGTGTCCCGAGGCGCAGATACGCAGTATTTT. Translating gives CASSSVSRGADTQYF.

V and J are TRBV25-1 and TRBJ2-3, with 9 nucleotides matching TRBD1. V shed 4 bases, J shed 4 bases, and the junction held 6 bases outside the gene matches. The CDR3 totals 15 residues. Germline values: CDR1 MGHDK, CDR2 SYGVNS. The CDR3 DNA reads as TGTGCCAGCAGTGTCGGGGACAGGGTCCCAGATACGCAGTATTTT. Translation gives CASSVGDRVPDTQYF.

The genes are TRBV29-1 and TRBJ1-5; D is undetermined. The CDR3 has 12 amino acids. V lost 4 bases and J lost 7, with 11 bases in between. Germline CDR1 and CDR2: SQVTM and ANQGSEA. The CDR3 DNA reads as TGCAGCGTTGGGGAGGGAGGGCAGCCCCAGCATTTT. Encoded protein: CSVGEGGQPQHF. The full variable domain, with the rest looked up from reference TRBV29-1 and TRBJ1-5, is SAVISQKPSRDICQRGTSLTIQCQVDSQVTMMFWYRQQPGQSLTLIATANQGSEATYESGFVIDKFPISRPNLTFSTLTVSNMSPEDSSIYLCSVGEGGQPQHFGDGTRLSIL.

This rearrangement joins TRBV7-7 to TRBJ2-5; D perhaps matches TRBD2 (7 bases). Trimming stripped 6 bases from V and 4 bases from J, with 12 bases between. From germline, CDR1 is SSHAT and CDR2 FNYEAQ (reference sequence). The CDR3 loop spans 13 amino acids. CDR3 amino acids: CASSRGAGETQYF. DNA of the CDR3: TGTGCCAGCAGTCGGGGGGCCGGAGAGACCCAGTACTTC.

The CDR3 bases are TGTGCCAGCAACAGCGGGAAGTCCTACGAGCAGTACTTC. Residues: CASNSGKSYEQYF. The V and J genes are TRBV2 and TRBJ2-7; 7 bases align to TRBD2. Germline loops: CDR1 SNHLY, CDR2 FYNNEI. The ends lost 7 bases at V and 1 base at J; junction bases unmatched: 4. This CDR3 is 13 amino acids long.

J is TRBJ1-6 and V is TRBV5-1, with 10 bases that match TRBD1. This CDR3 comprises 17 residues. Trimming at V came to 0 bases and at J to 11 bases, leaving 11 bases not matched to a gene. Per germline, CDR1 SGHRS and CDR2 YFSETQ. CDR3 protein: CASSLVDSGQGKTPLHF. The DNA of the CDR3 is TGCGCCAGCAGCTTGGTAGACTCGGGACAGGGGAAAACACCCCTCCACTTT.

The V call is TRBV28, the J call TRBJ2-2; D gene ambiguous. The V end was cut by 1 base, the J end by 4 bases, with 10 bases between. The germline V gene has CDR1 MDHEN and CDR2 SYDVKM. This CDR3 spans 15 amino acids. CDR3 protein: CASSLLWAGTGELFF. The DNA of the CDR3 is TGTGCCAGCAGTTTATTGTGGGCAGGCACCGGGGAGCTGTTTTTT. The full variable domain, in which reference TRBV28 and TRBJ2-2 provide the parts outside the CDR3, is DVKVTQSSRYLVKRTGEKVFLECVQDMDHENMFWYRQDPGLGLRLIYFSYDVKMKEKGDIPEGYSVSREKKERFSLILESASTNQTSMYLCASSLLWAGTGELFFGEGSRLTVL.

The table lists this clone with a count of one. The chain combines TRBV2 with TRBJ2-1; TRBD1 might be the D (5 bases). Trimming shortened V by 7 bases and J by 5 bases, and 6 bases separated the two germline ends. This CDR3 has 11 residues. Germline V lookup: CDR1 SNHLY, CDR2 FYNNEI. This CDR3 reads CASTTDNEQFF. The CDR3 DNA reads TGTGCCAGCACGACAGACAATGAGCAGTTCTTC.

Concerning this clone itself: Other DNA sequences in the sample encode the same CDR3. The chain recombines TRBV5-5 with TRBJ2-6; no definite D call. Looked up from germline, CDR1 is SGHKS and CDR2 is YYEKEE (reference sequence). The CDR3 has 13 amino acids. Trimming pared 4 bases from V and 0 bases from J, leaving 2 bases between. The CDR3 reads CASSLSGANVLTF. Written as DNA, the CDR3 is TGTGCCAGCAGCCTCTCTGGGGCCAACGTCCTGACTTTC.

This chain connects TRBV19 to TRBJ2-2; D perhaps matches TRBD1 (6 bases). This CDR3 has 15 amino acids. Per the germline V gene, CDR1 is LNHDA and CDR2 is SQIVND (reference sequence). V lost 2 bases, J lost 3 bases, and 10 bases lay in between. In nucleotides, the CDR3 is TGTGCCAGTAGTATAAAAACAGGGTACACCGGGGAGCTGTTTTTT. Protein sequence: CASSIKTGYTGELFF.

The chain recombines TRBV7-2 with TRBJ2-5, with TRBD2 matching 8 bases. This CDR3 is 16 amino acids long. Germline V gene lookup returns CDR1 SGHTA and CDR2 FQGNSA. J gave up 5 bases and V 2 bases, and 10 bases lay outside the gene matches. The CDR3 sequence is CASSLRTSPTWETQYF. The CDR3 DNA is TGTGCCAGCAGCTTACGGACTAGCCCAACTTGGGAGACCCAGTACTTC.

The gene calls are TRBV7-8 and TRBJ2-7, with 10 nucleotides matching TRBD1. Losses at the gene ends were 5 bases for V and 3 bases for J; bases not matched to a gene: 7. Germline V gene sequence: CDR1 SGHVS, CDR2 FQNEAQ. This CDR3 has 15 amino acids. This chain's CDR3 is CASSASGQGFYEQYF. The CDR3 DNA reads as TGTGCCAGCAGCGCCTCGGGACAGGGGTTCTACGAGCAGTACTTC.

This chain links TRBV2 with TRBJ1-6; 12 nucleotides align to TRBD1. In germline, CDR1 is SNHLY, CDR2 FYNNEI. V was clipped by 6 bases and J by 10 bases; unmatched bases: 4. The CDR3 contains 14 residues. The CDR3 DNA sequence: TGTGCCAGCAGCCCCGGGACAGGGGGCTCACCCCTCCACTTT. The encoded protein is CASSPGTGGSPLHF.

The chain employs TRBV7-2 and TRBJ1-5; 10 bases fit TRBD1. Germline V gene data show CDR1 as SGHTA and CDR2 as FQGNSA. The V gene end was trimmed by 4 bases and the J gene end by 7 bases; junction bases not matched to a gene: 4. CDR3 length equals 14 residues. Here the CDR3 reads CASSSGTGEQPQHF. The CDR3, as DNA: TGTGCCAGCAGCTCCGGGACAGGGGAACAGCCCCAGCATTTT.

The chain carries TRBV2 and TRBJ2-5; maybe TRBD1 (5 bases). The CDR3 consists of 15 residues. Germline V lookup: CDR1 SNHLY, CDR2 FYNNEI. Trimming left V 6 bases short and J 4 bases short, with 18 bases between. The CDR3 DNA is TGTGCCAGCAGCCCAATCAGACAGTTCGGAGAGACCCAGTACTTC. Translating gives CASSPIRQFGETQYF.

This rearrangement joins TRBV23-1 to TRBJ2-2, with TRBD1 identical over 9 bases. TRBV23-1 is an ORF for which the function is uncertain. V trimming: 2 bases; J trimming: 6 bases; junction bases outside the gene matches: 7. There are 16 residues in the CDR3. The CDR3 DNA is TGCGCCAGCAGTCAACAGAACAGGGACAGGGCCGGGGAGCTGTTTTTT. Its translation is CASSQQNRDRAGELFF.

This chain connects TRBV6-1 to TRBJ2-1; 11 nucleotides match TRBD2. V lost 4 bases to trimming and J lost 8 bases; unmatched junction nucleotides: 7. This CDR3 is built from 15 residues. The germline V gene has CDR1 MNHNS and CDR2 SASEGT. CDR3 nucleotide sequence: TGTGCCAGCAGTGCCCTAGCGGGAGGACGAGATGAGCAGTTCTTC. This gives the protein CASSALAGGRDEQFF.

The gene calls are TRBV10-3 and TRBJ2-1; no clear D. Per the germline V gene, CDR1 is ENHRY and CDR2 is SYGVKD. The length of the CDR3 is 15 residues. The ends were cut back, 5 bases at V and 1 base at J, with 12 bases in the middle. CDR3 nucleotides: TGTGCCATCAGTTTATCGGCAGCATCCTACAATGAGCAGTTCTTC. Its translation: CAISLSAASYNEQFF.

The genes are TRBV11-2 and TRBJ2-7, with TRBD2 matching 13 bases. Germline CDR1 SGHAT, CDR2 FQNNGV. V lost 5 bases and J lost 0; bases outside the gene matches: 10. The CDR3 covers 18 residues. CDR3 in amino acids: CASSRRLAGGQSSYEQYF. CDR3 nucleotide sequence: TGTGCCAGCAGCAGGAGACTAGCGGGAGGTCAAAGCTCCTACGAGCAGTACTTC.

This chain joins TRBV5-1 and TRBJ2-2; no firm D call. Trimming took 0 bases from V and 7 from J, leaving 7 bases between them. The CDR3 contains 13 residues. Germline-derived CDR1 and CDR2 are SGHRS and YFSETQ. This CDR3 is CASSLEKIGELFF. The CDR3 DNA sequence: TGCGCCAGCAGCTTGGAAAAGATCGGGGAGCTGTTTTTT.

The chain joins TRBV11-3 to TRBJ2-3; no clear D gene. The CDR3 runs 14 residues. CDR1 and CDR2 (germline): SGHNT, YENEEA. V lost 1 base, J lost 4 bases, and 9 bases lay in between. CDR3 region: CASSLGVLADTQYF. The CDR3 bases are TGTGCCAGCAGCTTAGGAGTGCTAGCAGATACGCAGTATTTT. Filled out from reference TRBV11-3 and TRBJ2-3, the complete variable domain reads EAGVVQSPRYKIIEKKQPVAFWCNPISGHNTLYWYLQNLGQGPELLIRYENEEAVDDSQLPKDRFSAERLKGVDSTLKIQPAELGDSAVYLCASSLGVLADTQYFGPGTRLTVL.

The rearrangement links TRBV29-1 to TRBJ2-4; no reliable D call. The CDR3 is 13 amino acids. Germline V CDR1 and CDR2: SQVTM, ANQGSEA. With 4 bases removed from V and 5 bases from J, the gap between germline ends came to 12 bases. As DNA, the CDR3 is TGCAGCGTTGGTTTATTGACCCAAAACATTCAGTACTTC. Its translation is CSVGLLTQNIQYF.

The chain links TRBV6-1 to TRBJ2-4; 9 bases fit TRBD1. This CDR3 spans 13 amino acids. Germline V CDR1 and CDR2: MNHNS, SASEGT. V was pared by 7 bases and J by 8 bases, with 6 bases of the junction left unmatched. The CDR3 protein is CASTRDRVDIQYF. The CDR3 bases are TGTGCCAGCACCCGGGACAGGGTGGACATTCAGTACTTC.

This chain joins TRBV28 and TRBJ2-1, with TRBD2 identical over 7 bases. V was pared by 5 bases and J by 3 bases, with 10 bases of the junction left unmatched. CDR1 and CDR2 from the germline V gene are MDHEN and SYDVKM. The length of the CDR3 is 16 residues. CDR3 bases: TGTGCCAGCAGTGGGAGACGGGCTAGCGGCTACAATGAGCAGTTCTTC. It codes for CASSGRRASGYNEQFF.